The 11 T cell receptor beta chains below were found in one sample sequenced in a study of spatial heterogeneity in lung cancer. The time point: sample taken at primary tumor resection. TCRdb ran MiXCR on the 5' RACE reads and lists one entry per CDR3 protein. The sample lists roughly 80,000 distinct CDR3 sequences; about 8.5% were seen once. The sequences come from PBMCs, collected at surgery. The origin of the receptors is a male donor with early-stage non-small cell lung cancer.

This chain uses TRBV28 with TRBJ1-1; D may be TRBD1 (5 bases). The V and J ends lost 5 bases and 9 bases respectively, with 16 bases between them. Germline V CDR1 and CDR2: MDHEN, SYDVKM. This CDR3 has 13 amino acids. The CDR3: CASSPPRGGKAFF. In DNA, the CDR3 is TGTGCCAGCAGTCCCCCCCGGGGCGGGAAAGCTTTCTTT. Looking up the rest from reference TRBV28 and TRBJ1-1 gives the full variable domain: DVKVTQSSRYLVKRTGEKVFLECVQDMDHENMFWYRQDPGLGLRLIYFSYDVKMKEKGDIPEGYSVSREKKERFSLILESASTNQTSMYLCASSPPRGGKAFFGQGTRLTVV.

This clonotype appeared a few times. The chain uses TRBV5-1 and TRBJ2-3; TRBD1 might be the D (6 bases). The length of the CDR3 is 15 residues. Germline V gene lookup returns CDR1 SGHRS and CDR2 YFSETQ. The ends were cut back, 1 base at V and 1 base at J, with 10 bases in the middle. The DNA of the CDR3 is TGCGCCAGCAGCTTGACAGGGTTCGGCACAGATACGCAGTATTTT. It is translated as CASSLTGFGTDTQYF.

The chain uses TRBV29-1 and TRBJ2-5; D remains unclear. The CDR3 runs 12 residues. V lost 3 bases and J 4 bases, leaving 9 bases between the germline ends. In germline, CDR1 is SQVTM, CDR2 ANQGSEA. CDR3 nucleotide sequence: TGCAGCGTTGACTCAGATGGAGAGACCCAGTACTTC. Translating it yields CSVDSDGETQYF.

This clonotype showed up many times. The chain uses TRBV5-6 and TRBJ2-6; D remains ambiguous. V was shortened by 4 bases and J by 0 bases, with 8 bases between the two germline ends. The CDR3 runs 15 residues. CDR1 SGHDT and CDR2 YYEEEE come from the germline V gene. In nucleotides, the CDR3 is TGTGCCAGCAGCCAAAGTACCTCTGGGGCCAACGTCCTGACTTTC. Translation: CASSQSTSGANVLTF.

CDR3 sequence reads: CASSPHSETQYF. The CDR3 coding sequence is TGTGCCAGCAGCCCCCATTCGGAGACCCAGTACTTC. This sequence joins TRBV7-6 and TRBJ2-5; D not certain. This CDR3 spans 12 amino acids. V lost 5 bases and J lost 5, with 9 bases in between. Germline assignment: CDR1 SGHVS and CDR2 FNYEAQ.

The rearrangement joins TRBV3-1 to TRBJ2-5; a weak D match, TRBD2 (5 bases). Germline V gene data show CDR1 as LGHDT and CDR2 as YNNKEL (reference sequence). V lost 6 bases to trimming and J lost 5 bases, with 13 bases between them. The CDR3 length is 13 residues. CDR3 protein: CASRATIEETQYF. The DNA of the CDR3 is TGTGCCAGCAGGGCGACTATTGAGGAGACCCAGTACTTC.

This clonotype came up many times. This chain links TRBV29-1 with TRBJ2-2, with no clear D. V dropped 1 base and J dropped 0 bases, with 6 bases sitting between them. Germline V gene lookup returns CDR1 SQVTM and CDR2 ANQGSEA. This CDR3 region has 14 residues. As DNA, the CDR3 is TGCAGCGTTGAAGGGACGGCGAACACCGGGGAGCTGTTTTTT. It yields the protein CSVEGTANTGELFF.

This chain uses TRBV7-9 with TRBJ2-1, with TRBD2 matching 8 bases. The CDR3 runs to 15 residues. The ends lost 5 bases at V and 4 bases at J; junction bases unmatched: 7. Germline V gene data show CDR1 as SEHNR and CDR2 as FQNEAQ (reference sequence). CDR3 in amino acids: CASSPRGGFYNEQFF. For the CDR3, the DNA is TGTGCCAGCAGCCCCCGGGGGGGGTTTTACAATGAGCAGTTCTTC.

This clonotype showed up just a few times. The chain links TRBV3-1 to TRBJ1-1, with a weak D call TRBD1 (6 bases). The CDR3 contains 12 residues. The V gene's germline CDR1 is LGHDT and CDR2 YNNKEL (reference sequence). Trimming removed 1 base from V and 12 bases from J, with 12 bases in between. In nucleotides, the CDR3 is TGTGCCAGCAGCCAAGTCAGGGGCGAAACTTTCTTT. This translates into CASSQVRGETFF.

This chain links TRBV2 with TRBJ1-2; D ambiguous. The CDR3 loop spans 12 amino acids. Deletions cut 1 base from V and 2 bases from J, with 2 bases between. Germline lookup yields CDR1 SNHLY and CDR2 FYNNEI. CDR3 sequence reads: CASSEGNYGYTF. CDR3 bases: TGTGCCAGCAGTGAAGGGAACTATGGCTACACCTTC.

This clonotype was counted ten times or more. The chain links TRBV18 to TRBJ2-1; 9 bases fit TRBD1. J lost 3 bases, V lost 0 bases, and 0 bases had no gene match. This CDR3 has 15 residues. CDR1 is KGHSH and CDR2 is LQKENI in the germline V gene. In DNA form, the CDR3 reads TGTGCCAGCTCACCACCGGACAGGGGCTACAATGAGCAGTTCTTC. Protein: CASSPPDRGYNEQFF. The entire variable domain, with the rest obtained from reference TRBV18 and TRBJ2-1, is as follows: NAGVMQNPRHLVRRRGQEARLRCSPMKGHSHVYWYRQLPEEGLKFMVYLQKENIIDESGMPKERFSAEFPKEGPSILRIQQVVRGDSAAYFCASSPPDRGYNEQFFGPGTRLTVL.